The entry below gives a single TCR beta chain sequence along with its context. This CDR3 has 13 residues. Per germline, CDR1 SQVTM and CDR2 ANQGSEA. V was trimmed by 5 bases and J by 0 bases, leaving 11 bases between them. This sample is part of a study of blood T cell repertoires in COVID-19. Study as a whole: Researchers got acute and convalescent COVID-19 samples from the United States, Italy and Spain.

Method: immunoSEQ multiplex PCR; TCRdb's copy keeps in-frame clones and lacks some. The repertoire consists of about 58,000 clones, with about 79% occurring once and the leading ten covering approximately 4.9%. This receptor was identified in a human donor in a cohort sampled during active COVID-19. The chain combines TRBV29-1 with TRBJ2-7; D call uncertain. Specimen: peripheral blood. The CDR3 sequence is CSVRDFRSYEQYF. The CDR3 coding sequence is TGCAGCGTTCGCGACTTTCGCTCCTACGAGCAGTACTTC.